The 28 T cell receptor beta chains below all came from one sample that was sequenced in a study of blood T cell repertoires in COVID-19. Method: immunoSEQ multiplex PCR; TCRdb's copy keeps in-frame clones and lacks some. Of some 700,000 clones in the sample, just under 90% were seen once. Sequences were obtained from peripheral blood. These receptors came from a woman aged 18 to 35 with acute or convalescent COVID-19.

A word on this clone: Other DNA sequences in this specimen translate into the identical CDR3. V is TRBV27 and J is TRBJ1-2, with unresolved D. V was pared by 3 bases and J by 3 bases, with 8 bases between. The CDR3 has 13 residues. Germline CDR1 and CDR2: MNHEY and SMNVEV (reference sequence). The CDR3 loop is CASSFGGDYGYTF. CDR3 sequence (DNA): TGTGCCAGCAGTTTCGGCGGAGACTATGGCTACACCTTC.

The rearrangement uses TRBV24-1 and TRBJ1-2; TRBD1 matches 9 bases. Germline values: CDR1 KGHDR, CDR2 SFDVKD. V lost 3 bases, J lost 8 bases, and 9 bases stayed unmatched. CDR3 length equals 15 residues. CDR3 sequence reads: CATSDPSRDREGYTF. CDR3 nucleotides: TGTGCCACCAGTGATCCGTCCCGGGACAGGGAAGGCTACACCTTC.

This chain links TRBV9 with TRBJ1-4; D gene ambiguous. V lost 2 bases, J lost 8 bases, and 16 bases lay in between. This CDR3 contains 15 residues. Germline CDR1 reads SGDLS; CDR2 reads YYNGEE. The CDR3 sequence is CASSVWGGKKEKLFF. The CDR3 DNA reads TGTGCCAGCAGCGTGTGGGGAGGCAAAAAAGAAAAACTGTTTTTT.

The chain links TRBV7-8 to TRBJ2-7; no clear D gene. The V end was cut by 4 bases, the J end by 0 bases, with 4 bases between. The germline CDR1 and CDR2 sequences are SGHVS and FQNEAQ. This CDR3 contains 12 residues. CDR3 sequence reads: CASSSISYEQYF. The CDR3 DNA is TGTGCCAGCAGCTCCATCTCCTACGAGCAGTACTTC.

The V call is TRBV18, the J call TRBJ1-3; D ambiguous. V gave up 8 bases and J gave up 4 bases, with 6 bases separating them. The germline CDR1 and CDR2 sequences are KGHSH and LQKENI. This CDR3 is 11 amino acids long. CDR3 region: CASPTGNTIYF. Written as DNA, the CDR3 is TGTGCCAGCCCGACAGGAAACACCATATATTTT.

The V gene is TRBV29-1, the J gene TRBJ1-1, with 11 bases lining up with TRBD1. The CDR3 sequence is 14 residues long. The ends lost 4 bases at V and 0 bases at J; junction bases unmatched: 1. CDR1 and CDR2 (germline): SQVTM, ANQGSEA. This CDR3 reads CSVGTGGLNTEAFF. CDR3 bases: TGCAGCGTTGGGACAGGGGGCCTGAACACTGAAGCTTTCTTT. The variable domain in full, with the rest retrieved from reference TRBV29-1 and TRBJ1-1, is SAVISQKPSRDICQRGTSLTIQCQVDSQVTMMFWYRQQPGQSLTLIATANQGSEATYESGFVIDKFPISRPNLTFSTLTVSNMSPEDSSIYLCSVGTGGLNTEAFFGQGTRLTVV.

The chain uses TRBV9 and TRBJ1-3, with D perhaps TRBD1 (6 bases). CDR1 and CDR2 (germline): SGDLS, YYNGEE. Trimming pared 4 bases from V and 0 bases from J, leaving 20 bases between. CDR3 length equals 18 residues. The CDR3 spells CASSPSTGTPFSGNTIYF. The CDR3 DNA reads TGTGCCAGCAGCCCAAGTACAGGGACCCCCTTCTCTGGAAACACCATATATTTT. Variable domain in full (rest from reference TRBV9 and TRBJ1-3): DSGVTQTPKHLITATGQRVTLRCSPRSGDLSVYWYQQSLDQGLQFLIQYYNGEERAKGNILERFSAQQFPDLHSELNLSSLELGDSALYFCASSPSTGTPFSGNTIYFGEGSWLTVV.

The gene calls are TRBV5-3 and TRBJ1-1, with TRBD1 as a possible D gene (6 bases). TRBV5-3 is an ORF, and what it does is uncertain. The CDR3 is 17 amino acids. V lost 0 bases and J lost 5, with 20 bases in between. The chain's CDR3 is CARSLVVGSQGNTEAFF. DNA for the CDR3: TGTGCCAGAAGCTTGGTTGTCGGGTCGCAGGGGAATACTGAAGCTTTCTTT.

In nucleotides, the CDR3 is TGCAGCGTTGAAGAGACAAGGAACACTGAAGCTTTCTTT. Its protein product is CSVEETRNTEAFF. The V gene is TRBV29-1, the J gene TRBJ1-1, with D hard to call. Germline lookup yields CDR1 SQVTM and CDR2 ANQGSEA. V gave up 0 bases and J gave up 1 base, with 6 bases separating them. The CDR3 spans 13 residues.

J is TRBJ2-7 and V is TRBV5-1, with 7 bases lining up with TRBD1. The CDR3 length is 15 residues. The V gene's germline CDR1 is SGHRS and CDR2 YFSETQ. V trimming: 1 base; J trimming: 0 bases; junction bases outside the gene matches: 4. The CDR3 region has the DNA TGCGCCAGCAGCTTGTTAGGGGGCGCCTCCTACGAGCAGTACTTC. Translating it yields CASSLLGGASYEQYF.

CDR3 amino acids: CASSPPGQTGSNYGYTF. DNA for the CDR3: TGTGCCAGCTCACCACCAGGTCAGACAGGCTCTAACTATGGCTACACCTTC. This chain uses TRBV18 with TRBJ1-2; weak D call: TRBD1 (6 bases). Trimming stripped 0 bases from V and 0 bases from J, with 14 bases between. The CDR3 is made up of 17 amino acids. Germline V gene sequence: CDR1 KGHSH, CDR2 LQKENI.

This clone has a handful of counts. This chain links TRBV19 with TRBJ1-3; D remains unclear. The germline V and J ends were trimmed by 7 bases and 0 bases, with 22 bases remaining between them. The CDR3 runs 18 residues. Germline V gene sequence: CDR1 LNHDA, CDR2 SQIVND (reference sequence). This CDR3 reads CASNSLVVTSLSGNTIYF. Written as DNA, the CDR3 is TGTGCCAGTAACTCACTGGTCGTAACGAGCCTCTCTGGAAACACCATATATTTT.

As DNA, the CDR3 is TGTGCCTGGACAGGGGGAAACTATGGCTACACCTTC. Residues: CAWTGGNYGYTF. The chain combines TRBV30 with TRBJ1-2; 7 nucleotides agree with TRBD1. The length of the CDR3 is 12 residues. With 4 bases clipped from V and 2 bases from J, the junction kept 1 base outside the gene matches. Germline loops: CDR1 GTSNPN, CDR2 SVGIG (reference sequence).

The chain couples TRBV4-1 to TRBJ1-6; 10 bases are a match to TRBD1. The CDR3 is 20 amino acids. The J segment lost 0 bases and the V segment lost 1 base, leaving 9 bases of the junction unmatched. Germline loops: CDR1 MGHRA, CDR2 YSYEKL. The CDR3 loop is CASSQVKDRGVSSYNSPLHF. The CDR3 bases are TGCGCCAGCAGCCAAGTCAAGGACAGGGGGGTTAGCTCCTATAATTCACCCCTCCACTTT.

The V and J genes are TRBV14 and TRBJ1-2, with TRBD1 matching over 8 bases. The trim removed 4 bases at V and 7 bases at J, leaving 5 bases unmatched. The CDR3 is 13 amino acids. Germline CDR1 reads SGHDN; CDR2 reads FVKESK. In DNA form, the CDR3 reads TGTGCCAGCAGCCCGGCAGGGGGCCTTGGCTACACCTTC. Amino acid sequence: CASSPAGGLGYTF.

The chain combines TRBV19 with TRBJ1-5; 7 positions match TRBD1. Germline CDR1 and CDR2: LNHDA and SQIVND (reference sequence). V shed 6 bases and J 3 bases; nucleotides not matched to a gene: 8. The CDR3 sequence is 15 residues long. Here the CDR3 reads CASSLQGSDNQPQHF. The CDR3 DNA follows: TGTGCCAGTAGCCTACAGGGGAGCGACAATCAGCCCCAGCATTTT.

The V gene is TRBV24-1, the J gene TRBJ2-3, with D perhaps matching TRBD1 (6 bases). The germline V and J ends were trimmed by 7 bases and 2 bases, with 21 bases remaining between them. The CDR3 has 17 amino acids. CDR1 is KGHDR, CDR2 SFDVKD, per germline. The CDR3 loop reads CATSSIQGSTYTDTQYF. In nucleotides, the CDR3 is TGTGCCACCAGCAGCATCCAGGGGTCGACATACACAGATACGCAGTATTTT.

CDR3 in DNA: TGTGCCAGCAGCTTAGTGGGCGCAACAGGGGCCGAGGGCTACACCTTC. The encoded protein is CASSLVGATGAEGYTF. The V call is TRBV7-9, the J call TRBJ1-2, with 7 bases matching TRBD1. V gave up 1 base and J gave up 8 bases; unmatched junction bases: 13. Germline CDR1 and CDR2: SEHNR and FQNEAQ (reference sequence). The CDR3 runs 16 residues.

V gene TRBV27 combines with J gene TRBJ1-2; D may be TRBD1 (6 bases). Per germline, CDR1 MNHEY and CDR2 SMNVEV (reference sequence). The CDR3 runs to 15 residues. Trimming pared 5 bases from V and 2 bases from J, leaving 15 bases between. Here the CDR3 reads CASSPQGHANYGYTF. Here the CDR3 DNA reads TGTGCCAGCAGTCCACAGGGTCACGCAAACTATGGCTACACCTTC.

This rearrangement joins TRBV30 to TRBJ1-2; 11 bases align to TRBD1. Germline CDR1 and CDR2: GTSNPN and SVGIG (reference sequence). V lost 8 bases, J lost 6 bases, and 2 bases stayed unmatched. This CDR3 is 11 amino acids long. The CDR3 region is CAGGQGDGYTF. Here the CDR3 DNA reads TGTGCCGGGGGACAGGGGGATGGCTACACCTTC.

In the case of this clone: Other DNA sequences within the sample encode an identical CDR3. V gene TRBV6-4 combines with J gene TRBJ2-3, with D perhaps TRBD2 (6 bases). V was pared by 0 bases and J by 1 base, with 11 bases between. Germline V gene sequence: CDR1 MRHNA, CDR2 SNTAGT. The CDR3 runs 16 residues. DNA for the CDR3: TGTGCCAGCAGTGACTCCGGGGGTGGGGGCACAGATACGCAGTATTTT. The encoded protein is CASSDSGGGGTDTQYF.

This clone was seen once. The chain is built from TRBV27 and TRBJ1-1; perhaps TRBD1 as D (6 bases). V gave up 4 bases and J gave up 0 bases, with 21 bases separating them. CDR3 length equals 18 residues. Germline CDR1 and CDR2: MNHEY and SMNVEV (reference sequence). The CDR3 DNA follows: TGTGCCAGCAGTTCGTTATGGGGGGGGCGCGGGCTGAACACTGAAGCTTTCTTT. Translating gives CASSSLWGGRGLNTEAFF.

J is TRBJ1-2 and V is TRBV4-1; 8 bases are a match to TRBD1. The trim removed 4 bases at V and 8 bases at J, leaving 6 bases unmatched. CDR1 is MGHRA, CDR2 YSYEKL, per germline. This CDR3 region has 13 residues. CDR3 nucleotide sequence: TGCGCCAGCAGCCCCGACAGGGGAAGCGGCTACACCTTC. It yields the protein CASSPDRGSGYTF.

The chain couples TRBV7-6 to TRBJ2-3; 12 nucleotides match TRBD2. CDR1 is SGHVS and CDR2 is FNYEAQ in the germline V gene. The CDR3 extends over 17 amino acids. V lost 3 bases and J lost 2; bases outside the gene matches: 6. The CDR3: CASSFRTSGAITDTQYF. In nucleotides, the CDR3 is TGTGCCAGCAGCTTCCGGACTAGCGGGGCAATCACAGATACGCAGTATTTT.

V gene TRBV9 combines with J gene TRBJ2-2, with a possible D match to TRBD2 (6 bases). The CDR3 is 15 amino acids. Germline V CDR1 and CDR2: SGDLS, YYNGEE. The V end was cut by 5 bases, the J end by 4 bases, with 15 bases between. The CDR3, as DNA: TGTGCCAGCAGTCTTACTCGGGGGTTCACCGGGGAGCTGTTTTTT. Protein: CASSLTRGFTGELFF.

This sequence joins TRBV7-9 and TRBJ1-5; 7 nucleotides align to TRBD1. The CDR3 has 12 residues. Germline V lookup: CDR1 SEHNR, CDR2 FQNEAQ (reference sequence). The junction had 0 bases not matched to a gene; V was cut back by 5 bases and J by 5 bases. As DNA, the CDR3 is TGTGCCAGCAGCGGGACAGATCAGCCCCAGCATTTT. Translating it yields CASSGTDQPQHF.

This chain links TRBV3-1 (or the pseudogene TRBV3-2) with TRBJ1-6; D uncertain. The CDR3 extends over 16 amino acids. V was shortened by 4 bases and J by 5 bases, with 15 bases between the two germline ends. The germline V gene has CDR1 LGHDT and CDR2 YNNKEL (reference sequence). This chain's CDR3 is CASSRSTRIHNSPLHF. The CDR3 DNA is TGTGCCAGCAGCCGTTCAACCAGAATCCATAATTCACCCCTCCACTTT.

The rearrangement uses TRBV6-5 and TRBJ1-6, with D perhaps matching TRBD1 (6 bases). CDR3 length: 15 amino acids. Deletions cut 6 bases from V and 8 bases from J, with 17 bases between. Per the germline V gene, CDR1 is MNHEY and CDR2 is SVGAGI. CDR3 coding DNA: TGTGCCAGCAGGATAGAGACAGGTGGGGATTCACCCCTCCACTTT. This translates into CASRIETGGDSPLHF.